The 31 T cell receptor beta chains in this list originate from one sample, sequenced in a study of molecular identifiers for immune sequencing clone quantification. TCRdb fed the PCR reads into MiXCR, producing one record per CDR3 protein. Altogether about 65,000 distinct CDR3 sequences are present, 17% being singletons, with the ten largest covering approximately 1.5%. The material sequenced was naive CD8+ T cells from blood, with Jurkat cell RNA spiked in. Subset denoted: FACS-sorted CD8+CD4-CCR7+CD45RA+ naive T cells. The source of these receptors is a human donor in good health. Some libraries in this study had Jurkat cell RNA spiked in.

This clonotype was seen repeatedly, ten times or more. The chain couples TRBV5-4 to TRBJ2-2; 8 nucleotides match TRBD2. Germline CDR1 reads SGHNT; CDR2 reads YYREEE (reference sequence). The ends lost 4 bases at V and 6 bases at J; junction bases unmatched: 8. The CDR3 spans 15 residues. The CDR3 spells CASSPGLGLPGELFF. In nucleotides, the CDR3 is TGTGCCAGCAGCCCGGGACTAGGGCTCCCCGGGGAGCTGTTTTTT.

This clonotype was recorded many times. The CDR3 DNA sequence: TGTGCCAGCAGTTACGGGCCAGGGGGAGAACCCCTCCACTTT. Translated: CASSYGPGGEPLHF. This chain connects TRBV6-5 to TRBJ1-6; TRBD1 agrees at 7 bases. Looked up from germline, CDR1 is MNHEY and CDR2 is SVGAGI. Unmatched junction bases numbered 7, after V lost 2 bases and J lost 12 bases. The CDR3 length is 14 residues.

The V call is TRBV19, the J call TRBJ1-2; maybe TRBD1 (5 bases). The germline V gene has CDR1 LNHDA and CDR2 SQIVND (reference sequence). Trimming cost V 11 bases and J 4 bases, with 23 bases left between them. The length of the CDR3 is 15 residues. The CDR3 DNA sequence: TGTGCCGCCAACCTAAGTGCGGGGGTCCCCTATGGCTACACCTTC. Its protein product is CAANLSAGVPYGYTF.

This clonotype came up once. A much bigger clone sits one base away, suggesting this may be a read error. The genes are TRBV2 and TRBJ2-7, with TRBD2 matching over 7 bases. J lost 6 bases, V lost 0 bases, and 8 bases had no gene match. Germline assignment: CDR1 SNHLY and CDR2 FYNNEI. The CDR3 has 15 amino acids. For the CDR3, the DNA is TGTGCCAGCAGTGAAGCTACTAGCGCCTACTGCGAGCAGTACTTC. Translated, it gives CASSEATSAYCEQYF. Variable domain in full (rest from reference TRBV2 and TRBJ2-7): EPEVTQTPSHQVTQMGQEVILRCVPISNHLYFYWYRQILGQKVEFLVSFYNNEISEKSEIFDDQFSVERPDGSNFTLKIRSTKLEDSAMYFCASSEATSAYCEQYFGPGTRLTVT.

The chain carries TRBV9 and TRBJ2-2, with D possibly matching TRBD2 (6 bases). The CDR3 length is 17 residues. V lost 4 bases and J 0 bases, leaving 16 bases between the germline ends. Germline assignment: CDR1 SGDLS and CDR2 YYNGEE. This CDR3 is CASSPTWDFPNTGELFF. The CDR3 DNA sequence: TGTGCCAGCAGCCCAACCTGGGACTTTCCGAACACCGGGGAGCTGTTTTTT.

Remarks on this clonotype: A much larger clone lies one base from this, so it may be a read error. The genes are TRBV7-9 and TRBJ2-5; D is perhaps TRBD2 (5 bases). Germline assignment: CDR1 SEHNR and CDR2 FQNEAQ (reference sequence). The CDR3 consists of 11 residues. The CDR3: CTSSTRETQYF. The CDR3, as DNA: TGTACCAGCAGCACTAGAGAGACCCAGTACTTC.

This clonotype came up many times. The rearrangement joins TRBV13 to TRBJ1-1; 7 bases agree with TRBD1. With 4 bases clipped from V and 4 bases from J, the junction kept 6 bases outside the gene matches. The CDR3 is 14 amino acids. CDR1 and CDR2 from the germline V gene are PRHDT and FYEKMQ (reference sequence). CDR3 protein: CASSSTGHGTEAFF. The CDR3 bases are TGTGCCAGCAGCTCGACAGGGCATGGCACTGAAGCTTTCTTT.

This clonotype has ten or more counts. This rearrangement joins TRBV27 to TRBJ2-7; perhaps TRBD2 as D (6 bases). Trimming shortened V by 5 bases and J by 1 base, and 12 bases separated the two germline ends. This CDR3 contains 14 residues. Germline V CDR1 and CDR2: MNHEY, SMNVEV (reference sequence). The CDR3 is CASSDIGGSYEQYF. The CDR3 nucleotides read TGTGCCAGCAGTGACATCGGGGGTTCCTACGAGCAGTACTTC.

Ten or more counts support this clonotype. V gene TRBV3-1 combines with J gene TRBJ2-1; possibly TRBD1 for D (5 bases). The CDR3 extends over 16 amino acids. Germline CDR1 LGHDT, CDR2 YNNKEL (reference sequence). Trimming stripped 0 bases from V and 1 base from J, with 10 bases between. The CDR3 sequence: CASSQEQVLSYNEQFF. For the CDR3, the DNA is TGTGCCAGCAGCCAAGAACAGGTCCTTTCCTACAATGAGCAGTTCTTC.

Ten or more counts support this clonotype. V and J are TRBV18 and TRBJ2-3; weak D call: TRBD2 (5 bases). The CDR3 totals 15 residues. Germline V gene sequence: CDR1 KGHSH, CDR2 LQKENI. The germline V and J ends were trimmed by 6 bases and 4 bases, with 17 bases remaining between them. CDR3 bases: TGTGCCAGCTCGGGCGAGCGGTTAAAGGCAGATACGCAGTATTTT. Protein sequence: CASSGERLKADTQYF.

This clonotype was seen more than once but under ten times. The V gene is TRBV6-5, the J gene TRBJ1-5, with D unresolved. There are 14 residues in the CDR3. Germline lookup yields CDR1 MNHEY and CDR2 SVGAGI. Trimming took 5 bases from V and 7 from J, leaving 15 bases between them. The CDR3 sequence is CASSPGGPSQPQHF. CDR3 nucleotides: TGTGCCAGCAGTCCTGGTGGACCATCACAGCCCCAGCATTTT.

The CDR3 region is CASSMWGLQETQYF. The CDR3 DNA sequence: TGTGCCAGTAGTATGTGGGGCCTACAAGAGACCCAGTACTTC. The chain combines TRBV19 with TRBJ2-5; tentatively, D is TRBD1 (5 bases). Germline CDR1 LNHDA, CDR2 SQIVND (reference sequence). V lost 3 bases and J lost 2, with 10 bases in between. This CDR3 is built from 14 residues.

This clonotype was recorded at least ten times. The chain links TRBV28 to TRBJ2-7; 11 bases agree with TRBD2. This CDR3 region has 17 residues. The V and J ends lost 4 bases and 6 bases, in that order; junction bases with no gene match: 14. CDR1 is MDHEN and CDR2 is SYDVKM in the germline V gene. CDR3 nucleotide sequence: TGTGCCAGCAGTTCCCCTTATATAGCGGGAGGGCCAGGCGAGCAGTACTTC. Translated, it gives CASSSPYIAGGPGEQYF.

In regard to this clonotype: This may come from a read error, since a much larger clone is one base off. V gene TRBV27 combines with J gene TRBJ2-2; 7 nucleotides align to TRBD2. CDR1 is MNHEY, CDR2 SMNVEV, per germline (reference sequence). The trim removed 5 bases at V and 5 bases at J, leaving 8 bases unmatched. The CDR3 runs 15 residues. CDR3 sequence: CASSPKTSETGELFF. The CDR3 nucleotides are TGTGCCAGCAGTCCCAAAACTAGCGAGACCGGGGAGCTGTTTTTT.

The sample holds many counts of this clonotype. This chain uses TRBV2 with TRBJ2-7; tentative D call: TRBD1 (6 bases). The length of the CDR3 is 12 residues. Looked up from germline, CDR1 is SNHLY and CDR2 is FYNNEI. Trimming pared 8 bases from V and 2 bases from J, leaving 10 bases between. CDR3: CASLGQTYEQYF. The CDR3 bases are TGTGCCAGCCTGGGACAAACCTACGAGCAGTACTTC.

This clonotype was counted ten times or more. This chain links TRBV4-1 with TRBJ2-2; 7 bases are a match to TRBD2. CDR1 MGHRA and CDR2 YSYEKL come from the germline V gene. V was clipped by 1 base and J by 5 bases; unmatched bases: 4. CDR3 size: 15 residues. Here the CDR3 DNA reads TGCGCCAGCAGCCAAGTTCTAGCGGAGACCGGGGAGCTGTTTTTT. It specifies CASSQVLAETGELFF.

This clonotype has ten or more counts. The J gene is TRBJ2-7, the V gene TRBV7-9; 10 nucleotides match TRBD1. J gave up 3 bases and V 4 bases, and 12 bases lay outside the gene matches. Germline lookup yields CDR1 SEHNR and CDR2 FQNEAQ (reference sequence). The CDR3 totals 17 residues. This CDR3 reads CASSSAPGTGVFYEQYF. The CDR3 DNA follows: TGTGCCAGCAGCTCGGCCCCCGGGACAGGGGTTTTCTACGAGCAGTACTTC. Full variable domain (remainder filled in from reference TRBV7-9 and TRBJ2-7): DTGVSQNPRHKITKRGQNVTFRCDPISEHNRLYWYRQTLGQGPEFLTYFQNEAQLEKSRLLSDRFSAERPKGSFSTLEIQRTEQGDSAMYLCASSSAPGTGVFYEQYFGPGTRLTVT.

In this sample, this clonotype turned up a few times. The chain is built from TRBV10-3 and TRBJ2-1, with 8 bases lining up with TRBD2. Per the germline V gene, CDR1 is ENHRY and CDR2 is SYGVKD. After removal of 2 bases from V and 8 bases from J, the junction contained 11 bases not matched to a gene. The CDR3 contains 16 residues. The CDR3 sequence is CAISEVWREDNDEQFF. In nucleotides, the CDR3 is TGTGCCATCAGTGAGGTTTGGCGGGAGGATAATGATGAGCAGTTCTTC.

The chain couples TRBV7-9 to TRBJ2-2, with a possible D match to TRBD2 (6 bases). This CDR3 region has 13 residues. Trimming cost V 6 bases and J 10 bases, with 15 bases left between them. Germline CDR1 is SEHNR and CDR2 is FQNEAQ (reference sequence). CDR3 in amino acids: CASSLPLAVELFF. CDR3 sequence (DNA): TGTGCCAGCAGTCTTCCACTAGCCGTGGAGCTGTTTTTT.

This clonotype was picked up many times. The gene calls are TRBV19 and TRBJ2-5, with D unclear. The V gene lost 6 bases and the J gene lost 3 bases, with 11 bases spanning the gap. The V gene's germline CDR1 is LNHDA and CDR2 SQIVND (reference sequence). The CDR3 spans 13 residues. CDR3 nucleotides: TGTGCCAGTAGCGGAAACAGAAAAGAGACCCAGTACTTC. Its protein is CASSGNRKETQYF.

There are many counts of this clonotype. This sequence joins TRBV28 and TRBJ2-7; D possibly corresponds to TRBD2 (6 bases). This CDR3 contains 14 residues. V was clipped by 2 bases and J by 4 bases, with 12 bases between them. Germline V gene sequence: CDR1 MDHEN, CDR2 SYDVKM. The CDR3 sequence: CASSLPDYPYEQYF. For the CDR3, the DNA is TGTGCCAGCAGTTTACCGGACTACCCGTACGAGCAGTACTTC.

For this clonotype: This clone may be a read error of a much larger clone one base away. The V and J genes are TRBV14 and TRBJ2-7; no clear D gene. V was shortened by 4 bases and J by 3 bases, with 10 bases between the two germline ends. Germline lookup yields CDR1 SGHDN and CDR2 FVKESK. The CDR3 runs 13 residues. The CDR3 is CASSREEHYEQYF. CDR3 DNA: TGTGCCAGCAGCCGAGAGGAGCACTACGAGCAGTACTTC.

This clonotype was seen many times. J is TRBJ2-7 and V is TRBV30, with no clear D. This CDR3 is built from 13 residues. V lost 3 bases, J lost 6 bases, and 15 bases lay in between. The germline gives CDR1 GTSNPN, CDR2 SVGIG (reference sequence). CDR3 nucleotides: TGTGCCTGGAGCGTGGGAAGCTCGGGCGAGCAGTACTTC. Its protein is CAWSVGSSGEQYF. The entire variable domain, with the rest obtained from reference TRBV30 and TRBJ2-7, is as follows: SQTIHQWPATLVQPVGSPLSLECTVEGTSNPNLYWYRQAAGRGLQLLFYSVGIGQISSEVPQNLSASRPQDRQFILSSKKLLLSDSGFYLCAWSVGSSGEQYFGPGTRLTVT.

This clonotype has a count of ten or more. This chain connects TRBV13 to TRBJ2-2, with 9 bases aligning to TRBD2. This CDR3 contains 17 residues. Losses at the gene ends were 4 bases for V and 2 bases for J; bases not matched to a gene: 8. Germline V CDR1 and CDR2: PRHDT, FYEKMQ (reference sequence). CDR3 sequence reads: CASSSTSLAGNTGELFF. The CDR3, as DNA: TGTGCCAGCAGCTCCACCTCCCTAGCGGGAAACACCGGGGAGCTGTTTTTT.

A note on this clonotype: Given a much more abundant clone one base away, this may be a read error. This sequence joins TRBV4-3 and TRBJ1-5; D is ambiguous. The V gene lost 4 bases and the J gene lost 7 bases, with 11 bases spanning the gap. The CDR3 consists of 13 residues. Germline V gene lookup returns CDR1 LGHNA and CDR2 YSLEER. CDR3: CASSPGRLQPQHF. The CDR3 DNA follows: TGCGCCAGCAGCCCCGGCCGGCTCCAGCCCCAGCATTTT.

As for this clonotype: A much bigger clone sits one base away, suggesting this may be a read error. V gene TRBV15 combines with J gene TRBJ1-1; TRBD1 might be the D (6 bases). CDR3 length: 14 residues. CDR1 and CDR2 from the germline V gene are LNHNV and YYDKDF (reference sequence). Trimming left V 7 bases short and J 4 bases short, with 16 bases between. CDR3 in amino acids: CATKQGLDGTEAFF. CDR3 nucleotide sequence: TGTGCCACCAAGCAGGGGCTTGACGGCACTGAAGCTTTCTTT.

This clonotype was detected a few times. The chain joins TRBV7-9 to TRBJ2-5, with D hard to call. The length of the CDR3 is 14 residues. The germline V and J ends were trimmed by 3 bases and 2 bases, with 10 bases remaining between them. Germline V lookup: CDR1 SEHNR, CDR2 FQNEAQ (reference sequence). This CDR3 is CASSFGGRQETQYF. CDR3 nucleotide sequence: TGTGCCAGCAGCTTTGGCGGACGTCAAGAGACCCAGTACTTC.

This clonotype was counted at least ten times. The chain combines TRBV19 with TRBJ2-7; D may correspond to TRBD1 or TRBD2 (6 bases each). V was shortened by 7 bases and J by 6 bases, with 25 bases between the two germline ends. CDR3 length equals 16 residues. Germline V gene lookup returns CDR1 LNHDA and CDR2 SQIVND (reference sequence). The CDR3 loop reads CASKVSGAATSVEQYF. DNA of the CDR3: TGTGCCAGTAAAGTCTCGGGGGCAGCCACGTCGGTCGAGCAGTACTTC.

This clonotype was seen at least ten times. V gene TRBV10-3 combines with J gene TRBJ1-1; D possibly corresponds to TRBD1 (5 bases). The CDR3 runs 17 residues. Per germline, CDR1 ENHRY and CDR2 SYGVKD. Trimming took 0 bases from V and 4 from J, leaving 18 bases between them. The CDR3 here is CAISESVLLGRATEAFF. CDR3 in DNA: TGTGCCATCAGTGAGTCGGTTTTGTTGGGCAGGGCCACTGAAGCTTTCTTT.

As regards this clonotype: Germline and junction disagree at one end, which may indicate a read error. The V and J genes are TRBV11-2 and TRBJ2-7; 9 bases are shared with TRBD1. Germline CDR1 reads SGHAT; CDR2 reads FQNNGV. This CDR3 is 15 amino acids long. For the CDR3, the DNA is TGTGCCAGCAGCGCGGAGGGACAGGGTATATACGGGCAGTACTTC. Its protein product is CASSAEGQGIYGQYF.

This clonotype was found many times. The rearrangement uses TRBV11-2 and TRBJ2-3; 14 nucleotides agree with TRBD2. After removal of 4 bases from V and 0 bases from J, the junction contained 12 bases not matched to a gene. CDR1 SGHAT and CDR2 FQNNGV come from the germline V gene. The CDR3 totals 20 residues. The CDR3 reads CASSSFWGTSGSPSTDTQYF. As DNA, the CDR3 is TGTGCCAGCAGCTCATTTTGGGGGACTAGCGGGAGCCCTAGCACAGATACGCAGTATTTT.